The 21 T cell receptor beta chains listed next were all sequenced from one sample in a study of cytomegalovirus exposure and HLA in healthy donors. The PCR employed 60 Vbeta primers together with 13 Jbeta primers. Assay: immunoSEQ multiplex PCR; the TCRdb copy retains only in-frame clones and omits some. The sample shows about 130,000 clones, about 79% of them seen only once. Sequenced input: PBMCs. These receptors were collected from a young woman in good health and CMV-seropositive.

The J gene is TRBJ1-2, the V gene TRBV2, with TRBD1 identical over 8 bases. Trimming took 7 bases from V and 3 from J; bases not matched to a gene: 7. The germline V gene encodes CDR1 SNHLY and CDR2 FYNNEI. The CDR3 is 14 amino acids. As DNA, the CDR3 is TGTGCCAGCAACGCAGGGGGCTCGGACTATGGCTACACCTTC. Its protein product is CASNAGGSDYGYTF.

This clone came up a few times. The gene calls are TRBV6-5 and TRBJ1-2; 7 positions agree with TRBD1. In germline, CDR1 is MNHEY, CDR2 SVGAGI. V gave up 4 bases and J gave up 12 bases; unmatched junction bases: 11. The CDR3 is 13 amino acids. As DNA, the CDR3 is TGTGCCAGCAGTTCCCGAGGGGGCAGGGCGCACACCTTC. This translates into CASSSRGGRAHTF.

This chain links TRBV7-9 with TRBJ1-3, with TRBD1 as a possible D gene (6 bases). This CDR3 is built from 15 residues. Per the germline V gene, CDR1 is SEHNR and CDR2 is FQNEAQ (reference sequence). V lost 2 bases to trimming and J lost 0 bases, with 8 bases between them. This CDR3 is CASSLRGISGNTIYF. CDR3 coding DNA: TGTGCCAGCAGCTTAAGGGGGATCTCTGGAAACACCATATATTTT. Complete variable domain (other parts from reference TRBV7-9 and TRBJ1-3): DTGVSQNPRHKITKRGQNVTFRCDPISEHNRLYWYRQTLGQGPEFLTYFQNEAQLEKSRLLSDRFSAERPKGSFSTLEIQRTEQGDSAMYLCASSLRGISGNTIYFGEGSWLTVV.

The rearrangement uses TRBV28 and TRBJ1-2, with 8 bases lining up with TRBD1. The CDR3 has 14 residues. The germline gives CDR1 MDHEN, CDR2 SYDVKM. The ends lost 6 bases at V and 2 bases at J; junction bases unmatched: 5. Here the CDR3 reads CASSPGGQNYGYTF. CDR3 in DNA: TGTGCCAGCAGCCCAGGGGGCCAGAACTATGGCTACACCTTC.

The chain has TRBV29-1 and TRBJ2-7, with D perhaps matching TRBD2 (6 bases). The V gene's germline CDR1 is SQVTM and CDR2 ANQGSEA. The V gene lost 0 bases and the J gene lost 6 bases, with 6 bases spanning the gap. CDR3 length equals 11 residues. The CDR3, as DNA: TGCAGCGTTGAAGACGGGGGCGAGCAGTACTTC. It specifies CSVEDGGEQYF.

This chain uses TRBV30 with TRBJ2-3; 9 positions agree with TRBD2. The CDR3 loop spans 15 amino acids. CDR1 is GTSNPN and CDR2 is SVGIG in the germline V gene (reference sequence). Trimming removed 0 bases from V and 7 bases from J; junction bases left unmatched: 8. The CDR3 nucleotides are TGTGCCTGGAGTGTAGGTAGCGGGGGATTATATACGCAGTATTTT. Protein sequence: CAWSVGSGGLYTQYF.

The CDR3 DNA reads TGTGCCAGCAGAACCGGGGCAGACAGGTTATACAATGAGCAGTTCTTC. It yields the protein CASRTGADRLYNEQFF. The chain combines TRBV6-6 with TRBJ2-1, with D possibly TRBD1 on 6 matching bases. Trimming left V 6 bases short and J 4 bases short, with 19 bases between. This CDR3 is built from 16 residues. Germline CDR1 and CDR2: MNHNY and SVGAGI (reference sequence).

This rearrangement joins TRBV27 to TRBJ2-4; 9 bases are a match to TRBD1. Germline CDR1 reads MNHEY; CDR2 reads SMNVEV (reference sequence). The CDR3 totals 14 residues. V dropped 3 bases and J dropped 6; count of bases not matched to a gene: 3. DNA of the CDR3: TGTGCCAGCAGTTTTCGGGACAGGGCAAACATTCAGTACTTC. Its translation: CASSFRDRANIQYF.

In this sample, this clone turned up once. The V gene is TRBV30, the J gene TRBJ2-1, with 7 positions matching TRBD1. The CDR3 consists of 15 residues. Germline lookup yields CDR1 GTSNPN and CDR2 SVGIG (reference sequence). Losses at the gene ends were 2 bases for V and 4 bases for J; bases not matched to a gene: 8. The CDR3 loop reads CAWSKRGLGYNEQFF. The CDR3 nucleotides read TGTGCCTGGAGTAAAAGGGGGCTTGGTTACAATGAGCAGTTCTTC.

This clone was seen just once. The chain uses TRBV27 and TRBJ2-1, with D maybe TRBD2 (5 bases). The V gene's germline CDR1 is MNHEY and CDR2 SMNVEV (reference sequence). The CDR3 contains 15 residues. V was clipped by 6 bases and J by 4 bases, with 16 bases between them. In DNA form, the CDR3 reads TGTGCCAGCAGGGCCGGGAATGCCCCTTACAATGAGCAGTTCTTC. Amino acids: CASRAGNAPYNEQFF.

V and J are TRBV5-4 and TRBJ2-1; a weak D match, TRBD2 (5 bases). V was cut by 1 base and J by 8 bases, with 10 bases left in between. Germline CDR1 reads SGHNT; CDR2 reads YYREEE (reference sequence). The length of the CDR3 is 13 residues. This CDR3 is CASSLPGRDEQFF. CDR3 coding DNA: TGTGCCAGCAGCTTGCCCGGGCGGGATGAGCAGTTCTTC.

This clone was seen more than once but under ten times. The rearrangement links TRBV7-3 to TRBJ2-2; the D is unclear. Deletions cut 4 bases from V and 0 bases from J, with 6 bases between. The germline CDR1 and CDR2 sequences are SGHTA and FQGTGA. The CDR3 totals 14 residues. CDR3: CASSSYSNTGELFF. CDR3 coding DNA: TGTGCCAGCAGCTCCTACTCGAACACCGGGGAGCTGTTTTTT.

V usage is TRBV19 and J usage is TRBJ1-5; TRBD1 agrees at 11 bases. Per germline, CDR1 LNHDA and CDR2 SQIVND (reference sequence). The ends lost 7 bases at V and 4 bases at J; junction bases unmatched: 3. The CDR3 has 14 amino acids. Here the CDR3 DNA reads TGTGCCAGTACCGGGACAGGGGGAAATCAGCCCCAGCATTTT. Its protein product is CASTGTGGNQPQHF.

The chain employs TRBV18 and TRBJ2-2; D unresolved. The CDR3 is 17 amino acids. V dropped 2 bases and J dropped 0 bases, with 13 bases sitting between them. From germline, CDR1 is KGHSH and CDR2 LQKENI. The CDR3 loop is CASSPIRVRANTGELFF. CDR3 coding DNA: TGTGCCAGCTCACCAATACGAGTTCGTGCGAACACCGGGGAGCTGTTTTTT.

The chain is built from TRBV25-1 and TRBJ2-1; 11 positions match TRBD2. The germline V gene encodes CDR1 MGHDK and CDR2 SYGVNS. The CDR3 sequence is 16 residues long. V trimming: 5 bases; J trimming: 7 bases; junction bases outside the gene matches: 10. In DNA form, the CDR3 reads TGTGCCAGCAGTAAGATTAGCGGGGGGGTTCGTAATGAGCAGTTCTTC. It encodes CASSKISGGVRNEQFF.

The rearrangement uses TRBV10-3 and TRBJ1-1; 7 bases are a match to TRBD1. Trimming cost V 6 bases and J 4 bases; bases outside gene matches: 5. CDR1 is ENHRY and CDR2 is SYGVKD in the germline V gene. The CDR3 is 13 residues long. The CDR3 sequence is CAIREGAFTEAFF. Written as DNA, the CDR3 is TGTGCCATCAGAGAGGGGGCGTTCACTGAAGCTTTCTTT.

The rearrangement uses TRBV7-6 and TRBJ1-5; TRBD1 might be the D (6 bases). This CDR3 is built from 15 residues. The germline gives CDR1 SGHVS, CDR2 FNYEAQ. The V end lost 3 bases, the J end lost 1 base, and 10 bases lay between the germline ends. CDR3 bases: TGTGCCAGCAGCTTGGGACACGTAAGCAATCAGCCCCAGCATTTT. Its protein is CASSLGHVSNQPQHF. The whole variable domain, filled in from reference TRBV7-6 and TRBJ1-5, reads GAGVSQSPRYKVTKRGQDVALRCDPISGHVSLYWYRQALGQGPEFLTYFNYEAQQDKSGLPNDRFSAERPEGSISTLTIQRTEQRDSAMYRCASSLGHVSNQPQHFGDGTRLSIL.

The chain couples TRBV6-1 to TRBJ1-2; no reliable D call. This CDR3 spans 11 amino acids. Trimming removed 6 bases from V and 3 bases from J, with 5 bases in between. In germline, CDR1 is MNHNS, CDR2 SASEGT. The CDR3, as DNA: TGTGCCAGCAGCCCGGACTATGGCTACACCTTC. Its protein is CASSPDYGYTF.

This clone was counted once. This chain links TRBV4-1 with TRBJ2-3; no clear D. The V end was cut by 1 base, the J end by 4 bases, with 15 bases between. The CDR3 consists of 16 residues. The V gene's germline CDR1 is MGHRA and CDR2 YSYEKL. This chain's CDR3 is CASSQVHTEIADTQYF. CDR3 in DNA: TGCGCCAGCAGCCAAGTCCATACGGAGATCGCAGATACGCAGTATTTT.

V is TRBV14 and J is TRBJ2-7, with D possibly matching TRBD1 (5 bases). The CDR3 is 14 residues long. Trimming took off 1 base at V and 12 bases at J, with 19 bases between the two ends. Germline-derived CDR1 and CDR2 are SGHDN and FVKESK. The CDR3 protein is CASSQVGRVEVMYF. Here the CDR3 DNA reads TGTGCCAGCAGCCAAGTCGGCAGGGTAGAAGTTATGTACTTC.

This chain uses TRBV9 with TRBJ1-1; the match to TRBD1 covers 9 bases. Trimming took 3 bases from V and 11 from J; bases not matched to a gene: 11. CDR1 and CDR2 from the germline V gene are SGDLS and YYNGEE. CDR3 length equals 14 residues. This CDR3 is CASSEGQGREGAFF. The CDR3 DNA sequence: TGTGCCAGCAGCGAGGGACAGGGACGGGAGGGTGCTTTCTTT.